The next 6 T cell receptor beta chains were all read from a single sample in a study of blood T cell repertoires in COVID-19. Generated by immunoSEQ multiplex PCR, the TCRdb table keeps only in-frame clones and is missing some. The sample records some 48,000 clones, about 86% being singletons. Sequencing was carried out using peripheral blood. These receptors all stem from an elderly woman with acute or convalescent COVID-19.

The chain has TRBV7-9 and TRBJ2-5, with TRBD2 matching 9 bases. The CDR3 runs to 15 residues. Germline V CDR1 and CDR2: SEHNR, FQNEAQ (reference sequence). J gave up 4 bases and V 5 bases, and 8 bases lay outside the gene matches. CDR3 in DNA: TGTGCCAGCAGCGGAGGCGGGGGGGCCGTAGAGACCCAGTACTTC. Amino acids: CASSGGGGAVETQYF. Using reference TRBV7-9 and TRBJ2-5 for the parts outside the CDR3, the full variable domain is DTGVSQNPRHKITKRGQNVTFRCDPISEHNRLYWYRQTLGQGPEFLTYFQNEAQLEKSRLLSDRFSAERPKGSFSTLEIQRTEQGDSAMYLCASSGGGGAVETQYFGPGTRLLVL.

The chain combines TRBV3-1 (or the pseudogene TRBV3-2) with TRBJ1-5; D is uncertain. CDR3 length: 13 amino acids. The germline V gene has CDR1 LGHDT and CDR2 YNNKEL (reference sequence). Trimming removed 2 bases from V and 1 base from J, with 3 bases in between. The CDR3 protein is CASSQQSNQPQHF. CDR3 DNA sequence: TGTGCCAGCAGCCAACAGAGCAATCAGCCCCAGCATTTT.

The chain links TRBV7-9 to TRBJ1-2; D possibly corresponds to TRBD1 (6 bases). V was shortened by 7 bases and J by 6 bases, with 18 bases between the two germline ends. This CDR3 region has 14 residues. Germline values: CDR1 SEHNR, CDR2 FQNEAQ (reference sequence). CDR3 protein: CASTPWGLIDGYTF. CDR3 DNA sequence: TGTGCCAGCACCCCGTGGGGGCTGATCGATGGCTACACCTTC.

The chain joins TRBV10-3 to TRBJ1-1; tentatively, D is TRBD1 (5 bases). The V end lost 6 bases, the J end lost 0 bases, and 8 bases lay between the germline ends. This CDR3 has 13 amino acids. The germline V gene has CDR1 ENHRY and CDR2 SYGVKD. The CDR3 sequence: CAIRGPLNTEAFF. The CDR3 region has the DNA TGTGCCATCAGGGGGCCCCTGAACACTGAAGCTTTCTTT.

V gene TRBV5-1 combines with J gene TRBJ2-5; 8 bases line up with TRBD2. V shed 3 bases, J shed 5 bases, and the junction held 9 bases outside the gene matches. Germline V gene lookup returns CDR1 SGHRS and CDR2 YFSETQ. The CDR3 extends over 15 amino acids. This CDR3 reads CASSSIAGRGETQYF. CDR3 bases: TGCGCCAGCAGCTCGATAGCGGGGAGGGGGGAGACCCAGTACTTC.

V gene TRBV4-1 combines with J gene TRBJ1-3; tentatively, D is TRBD1 (5 bases). The CDR3 sequence is 18 residues long. V lost 3 bases and J 0 bases, leaving 18 bases between the germline ends. Germline assignment: CDR1 MGHRA and CDR2 YSYEKL. CDR3 sequence: CASSQVWGRLSSGNTIYF. The CDR3, as DNA: TGCGCCAGCAGCCAGGTTTGGGGCAGACTTTCCTCTGGAAACACCATATATTTT.